This T cell receptor (beta chain) was profiled in a study of blood T cells in healthy people across ages. Study findings and constraints: More naive CD4+ cells and higher diversity were found in long-lived than in aged donors. Total diversity from one million sequenced T cells was likely underestimated.

The draw of peripheral blood yielded roughly 9.4 milliliters from each donor. This clonotype showed up just once. Its cognate antigen is unknown. A sample-barcoded 5' primer and a J-beta primer mix were used in a second PCR of roughly 7 to 11 cycles. TCRdb re-called the 5' RACE reads with MiXCR, one entry per CDR3 protein. The sample lists 700,000 to 850,000 distinct CDR3 sequences, about 55% seen once, with approximately 40% in the top ten. The sequenced material came from blood. The receptor was isolated from a man aged 80 or over in good health.

In DNA, the CDR3 is TGTGCCAGCAGCTTAAAGCAGGCGGGGTACTTC. Encoded protein: CASSLKQAGYF. This chain uses TRBV7-6 with TRBJ2-5; tentative D call: TRBD2 (5 bases). The V end was cut by 2 bases, the J end by 13 bases, with 11 bases between. This CDR3 contains 11 residues. CDR1 and CDR2 (germline): SGHVS, FNYEAQ.